This TCR beta chain was retrieved from a study of regulatory T cells in long-lasting Graves disease (dated by TCRdb to about 2021). A note on the overall study: In the newly diagnosed Graves' disease group, patients had been taking antithyroid drugs for less than 3 months. The study was registered as a clinical trial and conducted in China. Peripheral blood TCR sequencing and RNA sequencing compared persistent Graves' disease patients with newly diagnosed Graves' disease patients. A total of around 33 samples were covered by TCR sequencing, comprising roughly 13 persistent and around 20 newly diagnosed Graves' disease patients.

Broader findings and caveats from the paper: More public clonotypes were shared among persistent patients (2,741) than among newly diagnosed patients (approximately 1,000). The study examined only peripheral blood because the primary lesion, thyroid tissue, could not be accessed. Persistent Graves' disease patients showed lower TCR Shannon entropy and fewer highly expanded clones than newly diagnosed patients, suggesting clonal expansion. TRBV28, TRBJ1-2 and TRBJ2-5 were preferentially used in persistent disease, while TRBV20-1 and TRBJ2-1 were favored in newly diagnosed disease. As a limitation, the authors acknowledged that the small sample size may reduce accuracy. Sequencing and analysis were limited to the TCR beta chain.

For this clonotype: Its antigen is currently not known. Per-nucleotide qualities are absent, and no much larger clonotype sits a single base away.

Library preparation used multiplex PCR. The data were produced on an Illumina HiSeq 4000. CDR3 regions were amplified by Arm-PCR with iRepertoire HTBI primers to construct TCR beta libraries. Before sequencing, the PCR products underwent gel purification. As for the original processing: Gene usage analysis of CDR3 amino acid clonotypes relied on the 55 to 80 TRBV and about 13 TRBJ segments identified across samples. Filtered high-quality paired reads were merged into contigs using COPE and FqMerger. BLAST was used to align contigs to IMGT TRBV, TRBD and TRBJ reference genes, and CDR3 was defined according to IMGT. Any clonotype with a frequency above 0.1% was classified as a highly expanded clone. Shannon entropy was used to measure repertoire diversity, and the Gini coefficient was used to measure V-J evenness. A clonotype was considered public if more than one individual shared it. TCRdb reworked the public reads: Q25 trimming with fastp, MiXCR clone assembly, productive beta chains retained. CDR3 protein sequences are deduplicated, and each keeps its most common genes and DNA. These V and J calls originate from TCRdb's pipeline instead of the authors' own analysis. The sample profile shows fewer than 650,000 distinct CDR3 sequences; about 16% of them were found once. In total, the top ten clones hold about 12% of the sample.

From V the trimming removes 6 bases and from J it removes 5 bases, while the gene matches leave 14 bases of the junction unaccounted for. Measured from the cysteine to the phenylalanine, the CDR3 is 18 residues long. Just CDR3 DNA is preserved here, 54 bases in frame from base 1. Based on the germline V gene (reference sequence), the CDR1 and CDR2 sequences are MNHEY and SMNVEV. What the time point label conveys for this sample: newly diagnosed GD, antithyroid drugs for less than 3 months. For both TCR sequencing and RNA sequencing, RNA was extracted from PBMCs using TRIzol. The diagnosis of Graves' disease was made according to American Thyroid Association guidelines. The patients came from an endocrinology department in Xi'an, China. Each patient gave roughly 8.4 milliliters of peripheral blood, collected in an EDTA anticoagulant tube. Ficoll Paque Plus density gradient separation was used to isolate PBMCs, and no further T cell sorting was performed. An Agilent 2100 Bioanalyzer and agarose gel were used to assess RNA quality, and a NanoDrop 2000 was used to measure RNA concentration.

A further study also used this sample, focusing on T cells in Graves' hyperthyroidism and ophthalmopathy. The second source states: Stable Graves' hyperthyroidism was defined as no progression to ophthalmopathy during 18 months of follow-up. Hyperthyroidism patients were aged 18 to 65 years and newly diagnosed, with disease duration of less than 2 months. Exclusion was applied to patients with uncontrolled infections, other autoimmune diseases, pregnancy or lactation. Diagnoses relied on clinical symptoms, serum thyroxine and TRAb, thyroid ultrasound and orbital computed tomography. A first-round RT-PCR of the TCR CDR3 used the HTBI primer set with the Qiagen OneStep RT-PCR kit. Most expanded thyroid clonotypes (frequency above 0.001) were also found in blood, which suggests that blood repertoires may mirror thyroid immune responses. In cross-validation, a model built on a 13 V-J signature told ophthalmopathy apart from stable hyperthyroidism with roughly 87% sensitivity and roughly 81% specificity, and in testing the same model reached 80%/75%. During validation, the model predicted progression to ophthalmopathy a median of about 6.3 months ahead of onset, with almost 71% sensitivity and more than 72% specificity. To identify TCR V-J signatures that set the groups apart, the researchers used a discovery cohort of 100 patients, made up of under 45 with Graves' ophthalmopathy and some 55 with stable Graves' hyperthyroidism. Whether ophthalmopathy could be predicted prospectively was tested in an independent validation cohort made up of under 20 hyperthyroidism patients plus 17 patients who later progressed to ophthalmopathy. The 95 to 100 discovery patients were divided at random into training and test sets in a 7:3 ratio. In addition, the study compared T-cell repertoires in thyroid tissue and in blood from 6 or 7 Graves' hyperthyroidism patients. Following sampling, methimazole starting at 30 mg daily was given to hyperthyroidism patients, and high-dose intravenous methylprednisolone was given to ophthalmopathy patients. Libraries were constructed in a second round of multiplex PCR, after which size selection and purification were performed. The libraries were sequenced on an Illumina HiSeq2000 using paired-end 100 bp reads. SOAPnuke was used to process the raw data, removing reads that contained adapters or uncalled bases, had a mean Phred below 15, or lacked an exact match to the constant primer or identifier. High-quality paired reads were merged using COPE v1.2.5, and each unique nucleotide sequence was defined as a clonotype. MiTCR v1.1 was used to align the clonotypes against IMGT TRBV, TRBD and TRBJ reference segments. Only V-J combinations with frequency above 0.0001, covering about 99% of repertoires, were analysed. A TCS score was defined as the ratio of F50 (clonal expansion) to E x V (chaos), with BLOSUM62-based TCRdist applied between CDR3 peptides within each V-J. Welch's t-statistics and random forest reduced around 520 V-J features to fewer than 15, which were used in a naive Bayes classifier (R e1071). No statistical method was used to set the sample size in advance, and investigators knew the group allocation. The paper reports TCR Vbeta CDR3 sequencing of 135 peripheral blood samples: around 41 ophthalmopathy, fewer than 80 hyperthyroidism and 17 progressor patients.

The chain joins TRBV27 to TRBJ2-3; TRBD2 aligns with 13 central bases. Sequenced material: peripheral blood mononuclear cells (PBMCs), taken at new diagnosis, from a patient treated with antithyroid drugs. The sequence came from a man aged 18 to 30 with Graves disease. Donor details come from another sample of the same person, matched by shared clones. For the CDR3, the sequence is CASRTPRGTSGTKDTQYF. The DNA sequence follows: TGTGCCAGCAGAACACCCCGGGGGACTAGCGGGACGAAAGATACGCAGTATTTT.